This T cell receptor (beta chain) stems from a study of OX40 agonist ivuxolimab in advanced cancers. The sample holds a few counts of this clone. Its specificity is not known. Sequenced by immunoSEQ multiplex PCR; TCRdb stores in-frame clones only, minus some. The sample gives about 78,000 clones, under 90% of which show up once; 0.4% to 0.5% is in the top ten. Whole-study findings and limits: Partial responders treated at 0.1-3.0 mg/kg exhibited clonal expansion among the lowest measured. Compared with CD4+, CD8+ T cells on average had more expanded clones. Normalized T-cell clonal expansion was also low in a subset of nonresponders. Clonal expansion from baseline to week 6 occurred in both CD4+ and CD8+ T cells.

Germline assignment: CDR1 MNHEY and CDR2 SVGAGI. The CDR3 has 14 amino acids. The junction had 8 bases not matched to a gene; V was cut back by 8 bases and J by 3 bases. The chain links TRBV6-5 to TRBJ2-7; the match to TRBD1 covers 9 bases. The material was CD4+ or CD8+ T cells sorted from blood, obtained in a trial of the OX40 agonist ivuxolimab. This receptor was taken from an adult with an advanced solid tumor such as melanoma, head and neck, liver or kidney cancer. The CDR3 DNA follows: TGTGCCAGCCGTTTAGACAGGGGGATCTACGAGCAGTACTTC. Residues: CASRLDRGIYEQYF.